This T cell receptor beta chain was identified during a study of T cell repertoires in cytomegalovirus infection. The wider study: It can be stated that public TCR beta signatures indicated CMV infection as well as a matching HLA type. Study-wide results and caveats: In two of eight donors, the top clonotype was HLA-C-restricted CMV-specific. Adding up the frequency of public TCR beta families identified people who carried CMV plus the relevant HLA.

Comment on this clonotype: Its antigen is unknown.

Each CDR3 protein gets one entry after TCRdb re-called the reads with MiXCR. The data hold about 180,000 distinct CDR3 sequences, with roughly 15% observed a single time. The V gene's germline CDR1 is SGHTA and CDR2 FQGNSA. V was cut by 1 base and J by 2 bases, with 12 bases left in between. This CDR3 contains 15 residues. This TCR was sampled from a human donor in good health (CMV status not recorded). Some clones in this sample may be carry-over from other donors' samples. The rearrangement links TRBV7-2 to TRBJ2-7; D is uncertain. The sample was CD8+ T cells from PBMCs. The CDR3 DNA follows: TGTGCCAGCAGCTTAGGGGTAGGTTCACCCTACGAGCAGTACTTC. It yields the protein CASSLGVGSPYEQYF.